This T cell receptor (beta chain) was sequenced for a study of blood T cell repertoires in COVID-19. Germline values: CDR1 KGHSH, CDR2 LQKENI. Deletions cut 2 bases from V and 1 base from J, with 11 bases between. CDR3 length: 15 amino acids. The table came from immunoSEQ multiplex PCR; TCRdb's copy has only in-frame clones and leaves some out. The sample lists a few hundred thousand clones; approximately 90% were seen once. Two negative PCRs, clearance, or symptom resolution were required of recovered Cohort 3 donors. This clonotype originated in a woman under 30 who had recovered from COVID-19. The chain combines TRBV18 with TRBJ1-1, with a weak D call TRBD1 (5 bases). Sequenced: PBMCs or T cells enriched from blood (not recorded which). The DNA for the CDR3 is TGTGCCAGCTCACCAGGGCCGGGGGGGAACACTGAAGCTTTCTTT. Its translation: CASSPGPGGNTEAFF.